Each of the 28 T cell receptor beta chains below was sequenced from the same sample in a study of tumor-infiltrating lymphocytes in primary liver carcinoma. Total RNA and DNA came together from roughly 20-30 mg of bulk tissue without cell sorting. With roughly 540 ng total RNA as template and a constant-region primer, TCR beta cDNA was made. Researchers made the TCR beta libraries by running three nested multiplex PCR rounds with slightly modified ARM-PCR. Each of the first two PCR rounds ran approximately 11 cycles with TRBV1-TRBV30 forward and C-beta reverse primers. TCRdb used MiXCR to reprocess the multiplex PCR reads, holding one entry per CDR3 protein. The sample comprises roughly 70,000 distinct CDR3 sequences, roughly two thirds of which are singletons, and less than 45% rests with the top ten. The sample taken for sequencing was liver tumor tissue from sampling region 4. Documented subset: tumor region T4, right-lateral pole. These receptors came from a man in his forties with primary liver carcinoma and hepatitis B virus infection.

About this clonotype itself: A junction end diverges from the germline sequence, so it may reflect a read error. V gene TRBV6-6 combines with J gene TRBJ2-3; D possibly corresponds to TRBD2 (5 bases). The CDR3 contains 16 residues. Germline CDR1 and CDR2: MNHNY and SVGAGI (reference sequence). The CDR3 nucleotides read TGTGTCAGCAGTCCCATCGCGGGTTGTGTCACAGATACGCAGTATTTT. The encoded protein is CVSSPIAGCVTDTQYF.

About this clonotype itself: The conserved closing phenylalanine or tryptophan is absent in this CDR3, likely reflecting a read error. The rearrangement joins TRBV10-3 to TRBJ2-7, with D possibly TRBD2 on 5 matching bases. The CDR3 loop spans 12 amino acids. The V end was cut by 6 bases, the J end by 7 bases, with 13 bases between. Germline loops: CDR1 ENHRY, CDR2 SYGVKD. Here the CDR3 reads CAIRWVSGEQYL. CDR3 in DNA: TGTGCCATCAGGTGGGTATCGGGGGAGCAGTACCTC.

As concerns this clonotype: In this CDR3 the conserved last residue, phenylalanine or tryptophan, is missing, so a read error is likely. The CDR3 nucleotides read TGTGCCAGCAGCGCGTGCGCGAGTGTCGACGAGCAGTACTTA. As protein: CASSACASVDEQYL. V gene TRBV5-4 combines with J gene TRBJ2-7; D remains unclear. The CDR3 extends over 14 amino acids. V was pared by 4 bases and J by 5 bases, with 16 bases between. The V gene's germline CDR1 is SGHNT and CDR2 YYREEE (reference sequence).

Points on this clonotype: This CDR3 is missing its conserved last phenylalanine or tryptophan, likely due to a read error. The chain employs TRBV6-5 and TRBJ2-2, with unresolved D. The V gene's germline CDR1 is MNHEY and CDR2 SVGAGI. V was trimmed by 3 bases and J by 4 bases, leaving 12 bases between them. The CDR3 covers 15 residues. CDR3 in DNA: TGTGCCAGCAGTTATTCATCCCGGGTCACCGGGGAGCTGTTTTTA. Its translation: CASSYSSRVTGELFL.

To note about this clonotype: It is likely a read error, because the conserved phenylalanine at the end of the CDR3 is missing. This sequence joins TRBV6-1 and TRBJ2-1, with 9 bases lining up with TRBD2. The CDR3 consists of 15 residues. Germline V gene lookup returns CDR1 MNHNS and CDR2 SASEGT. The CDR3 region has the DNA TGTGCTAGCAGTGGGGGTCTAGCGGGACGGAATGAGCAGTTCTCC. This codes for CASSGGLAGRNEQFS.

As to this clonotype: Since a much larger clone is just one base distant, this may be a read error. The chain uses TRBV29-1 and TRBJ1-1; D ambiguous. Germline V gene lookup returns CDR1 SQVTM and CDR2 ANQGSEA. The CDR3 runs 13 residues. The CDR3, as DNA: TGCGGCGTTGGGAAGACCCAGAACACTGAAGCTTTCTTT. It is translated as CGVGKTQNTEAFF. Full variable domain (missing parts from reference TRBV29-1 and TRBJ1-1): SAVISQKPSRDICQRGTSLTIQCQVDSQVTMMFWYRQQPGQSLTLIATANQGSEATYESGFVIDKFPISRPNLTFSTLTVSNMSPEDSSIYLCGVGKTQNTEAFFGQGTRLTVV.

This clonotype was observed a single time. A read error is likely, as this CDR3 ends without the conserved phenylalanine or tryptophan. The V and J genes are TRBV24-1 and TRBJ1-3; D is undetermined. From germline, CDR1 is KGHDR and CDR2 SFDVKD. This CDR3 contains 14 residues. Trimming stripped 3 bases from V and 3 bases from J, with 8 bases between. The CDR3 DNA is TGTGCCACCAGTGATCCAGAAATTGGAAACACCATATATTCT. This sequence encodes CATSDPEIGNTIYS.

J is TRBJ2-2 and V is TRBV13, with TRBD2 identical over 8 bases. This CDR3 is 17 amino acids long. J gave up 9 bases and V 0 bases, and 12 bases lay outside the gene matches. Looked up from germline, CDR1 is PRHDT and CDR2 is FYEKMQ (reference sequence). CDR3 region: CASSLGLAESNAWELFF. The CDR3 coding sequence is TGTGCCAGCAGCTTAGGACTAGCGGAATCGAACGCCTGGGAGCTGTTTTTT.

The chain couples TRBV4-3 to TRBJ2-1; no firm D call. This CDR3 is 16 amino acids long. Per germline, CDR1 LGHNA and CDR2 YSLEER. V lost 2 bases, J lost 5 bases, and 16 bases lay in between. The CDR3 sequence: CASSQFPAQADNEQFF. The CDR3 DNA is TGCGCCAGCAGCCAATTCCCCGCCCAGGCGGACAATGAGCAGTTCTTC.

Comment on this clonotype: An end of the junction does not agree with germline; a read error may underlie this. The chain uses TRBV12-3 or TRBV12-4 and TRBJ1-6; 7 bases agree with TRBD1. This CDR3 has 15 amino acids. CDR3 DNA: TGTGCCAGCAGTTCCACGACAGGGCGTAATTCACCCCCCCACTTT. It is translated as CASSSTTGRNSPPHF.

In regard to this clonotype: This may come from a read error, since a much larger clone is one base off. The rearrangement joins TRBV12-3 or TRBV12-4 to TRBJ1-1; unclear D gene. The ends were cut back, 5 bases at V and 11 bases at J, with 15 bases in the middle. The CDR3 contains 12 residues. CDR3 sequence: CASSEKGVRAFF. The CDR3 bases are TGTGCCAGCAGTGAAAAGGGTGTGCGGGCTTTCTTT.

A note on this clonotype: A much bigger clone sits one base away, suggesting this may be a read error. V and J are TRBV30 and TRBJ1-1, with unresolved D. The germline CDR1 and CDR2 sequences are GTSNPN and SVGIG (reference sequence). The CDR3 is made up of 11 amino acids. The germline V and J ends were trimmed by 3 bases and 10 bases, with 12 bases remaining between them. The CDR3, as DNA: TGTGCCTGGAGATGGAAGTTTGGAGCTTTCTTT. Translation: CAWRWKFGAFF.

Here the CDR3 DNA reads TGCGCCAGCAGCCAAGCCCTAATGGCGGCCCAGTACTTC. This codes for CASSQALMAAQYF. The rearrangement uses TRBV4-3 and TRBJ2-5; D not resolved. CDR3 length: 13 amino acids. V was clipped by 1 base and J by 9 bases, with 12 bases between them. The V gene's germline CDR1 is LGHNA and CDR2 YSLEER.

The chain carries TRBV24-1 and TRBJ2-1; possible D gene TRBD2, 5 bases. Germline CDR1 reads KGHDR; CDR2 reads SFDVKD. V was pared by 7 bases and J by 0 bases, with 21 bases between. The CDR3 runs 18 residues. CDR3 sequence: CATSSRLVGAYSYNEQFF. The CDR3, as DNA: TGTGCCACCAGCAGTAGGCTAGTGGGAGCCTACTCCTACAATGAGCAGTTCTTC.

As to this clonotype: An end of the junction differs from the germline gene, which may be a read error. The chain is built from TRBV4-2 and TRBJ1-2, with D perhaps TRBD1 (6 bases). There are 15 residues in the CDR3. Germline lookup yields CDR1 LGHNA and CDR2 YNFKEQ. CDR3 in DNA: TGTGTCAGCAGCCAAGATATTGGCAGGGGTGGTGGCTACACTTTC. Translation gives CVSSQDIGRGGGYTF.

On this clonotype: One end of the junction is discordant with germline, which a read error may explain. The chain combines TRBV11-2 with TRBJ2-3; D not certain. CDR1 SGHAT and CDR2 FQNNGV come from the germline V gene. The CDR3 runs 15 residues. CDR3 residues: CAISMLLGWPDTQYF. CDR3 in DNA: TGTGCCATCAGCATGCTACTGGGTTGGCCAGATACGCAGTATTTT.

The chain uses TRBV11-2 and TRBJ2-5; D is unresolved. The germline gives CDR1 SGHAT, CDR2 FQNNGV. The V end lost 1 base, the J end lost 10 bases, and 16 bases lay between the germline ends. CDR3 length equals 14 residues. CDR3 residues: CASSLGVWQEIQYF. CDR3 coding DNA: TGTGCCAGCAGCTTAGGGGTCTGGCAAGAAATCCAGTACTTC.

The V and J genes are TRBV10-3 and TRBJ2-2, with a weak D call TRBD1 (5 bases). CDR1 and CDR2 from the germline V gene are ENHRY and SYGVKD. Trimming cost V 0 bases and J 5 bases, with 10 bases left between them. CDR3 length: 15 amino acids. Written as DNA, the CDR3 is TGTGCCATCAGTGAGTCGGTCAGGGAAACCGGGGAGCTGTTTTTT. Its protein product is CAISESVRETGELFF.

Details on this clonotype: At one end the junction does not follow the germline gene, possibly because of a read error. The V call is TRBV29-1, the J call TRBJ2-1; a possible D gene is TRBD2 (7 bases). The CDR3 covers 11 residues. Germline CDR1 is SQVTM and CDR2 is ANQGSEA. As DNA, the CDR3 is TGCAGCATTGACGCAGGACTAGGACAGTTTTTC. Translation: CSIDAGLGQFF.

About this clonotype: This sequence may be a read error, since a much larger clone differs from it by one base. The J gene is TRBJ2-5, the V gene TRBV5-4; perhaps TRBD2 as D (6 bases). Trimming pared 4 bases from V and 3 bases from J, leaving 19 bases between. Germline V gene sequence: CDR1 SGHNT, CDR2 YYREEE (reference sequence). The CDR3 runs to 16 residues. The CDR3 is CASSPDQASVKETQYF. Written as DNA, the CDR3 is TGTGCCAGCAGCCCCGATCAGGCTAGCGTCAAAGAGACCCAGTACTTC.

This chain links TRBV4-1 with TRBJ2-7, with TRBD2 as a possible D gene (5 bases). Deletions cut 1 base from V and 6 bases from J, with 16 bases between. Germline CDR1 MGHRA, CDR2 YSYEKL. The CDR3 length is 15 residues. CDR3 sequence (DNA): TGCGCCAGCAGCCAAGGGCCTAGCATGTACGGCGAGCAGTACTTC. The encoded protein is CASSQGPSMYGEQYF.

The table lists this clonotype with a few counts. This sequence joins TRBV28 and TRBJ1-5; tentatively, D is TRBD1 (6 bases). V was cut by 7 bases and J by 9 bases, with 13 bases left in between. Per germline, CDR1 MDHEN and CDR2 SYDVKM. The CDR3 spans 12 residues. The CDR3 reads CASTAPRGPQHF. As DNA, the CDR3 is TGTGCCAGCACAGCTCCCAGGGGGCCCCAGCATTTT. The full variable domain, with the rest looked up from reference TRBV28 and TRBJ1-5, is DVKVTQSSRYLVKRTGEKVFLECVQDMDHENMFWYRQDPGLGLRLIYFSYDVKMKEKGDIPEGYSVSREKKERFSLILESASTNQTSMYLCASTAPRGPQHFGDGTRLSIL.

As regards this clonotype: This may come from a read error, since a much larger clone is one base off. The V call is TRBV11-1, the J call TRBJ2-1; no firm D call. Germline V gene lookup returns CDR1 SGHAT and CDR2 FQDESV (reference sequence). CDR3 length equals 15 residues. The CDR3 spells CVSSFHGPLDNEQFF. The CDR3 DNA is TGTGTCAGCAGCTTCCATGGACCGCTGGACAATGAGCAGTTCTTC.

Concerning this clonotype: One junction end disagrees with the germline gene, perhaps due to a read error. The chain joins TRBV2 to TRBJ1-1; unclear D gene. There are 11 residues in the CDR3. From germline, CDR1 is SNHLY and CDR2 FYNNEI. This CDR3 reads CASTNLAEAFF. The CDR3 DNA follows: TGTGCTAGCACCAACCTGGCAGAAGCTTTCTTT.

As for this clonotype: The conserved phenylalanine or tryptophan normally closing the CDR3 is absent here, so this likely arose from a read error. The chain uses TRBV6-2 or TRBV6-3 and TRBJ2-7, with D possibly TRBD1 on 5 matching bases. The CDR3 runs to 14 residues. CDR1 is MNHEY, CDR2 SVGEGT, per germline. The CDR3 nucleotides are TGTGACAGCAGTTACTTGAAGGGGTTCGGGGAGCAGTACTCC. It yields the protein CDSSYLKGFGEQYS.

This clonotype was seen a handful of times. This may stem from a read error, because a much larger clone lies one nucleotide away. This rearrangement joins TRBV21-1 to TRBJ2-2; the D segment call TRBD1 is taken from the table without a DNA check. TRBV21-1 is annotated as a pseudogene. CDR3 length: 14 amino acids. The CDR3 DNA sequence: TGTGCCAGCACCAGACATGGCCCGGCCGGGGAGCTGTTTTTT. Its protein is CASTRHGPAGELFF.

A remark on this clonotype: This clone may be a read error of a much larger clone one base away. The chain uses TRBV30 and TRBJ1-1; a weak D match, TRBD1 (5 bases). V lost 5 bases, J lost 4 bases, and 20 bases lay in between. Germline lookup yields CDR1 GTSNPN and CDR2 SVGIG (reference sequence). The CDR3 loop spans 15 amino acids. The CDR3 sequence: CAWLVQRGGGTEAFF. The CDR3 DNA is TGTGCCTGGTTGGTCCAGAGGGGTGGCGGCACTGAAGCTTTCTTT.

The sample holds a few counts of this clonotype. This is likely a read error, given that the CDR3 carries no conserved phenylalanine or tryptophan at its end. This chain's CDR3 is CASSSRSAPGVTQYL. CDR3 DNA sequence: TGTGCCAGCAGCTCCCGGTCAGCCCCAGGGGTGACCCAGTACTTA. The V gene is TRBV11-2, the J gene TRBJ2-5; a possible D gene is TRBD1 (6 bases). The germline CDR1 and CDR2 sequences are SGHAT and FQNNGV. Trimming removed 4 bases from V and 7 bases from J, with 19 bases in between. CDR3 size: 15 residues.